The sequence of this T cell receptor beta chain was determined in a study of cytomegalovirus exposure and HLA in healthy donors. Study in general: Among the 398 genotyped donors, 81% were placed in the Caucasian-associated ancestry cluster. Study results and caveats: A later analysis reportedly found that, within productive TCRs, an Asian-associated ancestry cluster had fewer N-insertions than the mean observed across the roughly 700 donors. Evidence from a later analysis indicated that most CMV-associated TCR beta chains looked HLA-restricted. Other equally common chains were less clonally expanded than HLA-associated TCR beta chains, a later analysis showed.

This clone has only a few counts. Its matching antigen is unknown. The CDR3 length is 15 residues. CDR1 SGHDT and CDR2 YYEEEE come from the germline V gene. V gave up 5 bases and J gave up 6 bases; unmatched junction bases: 11. It was with 60 Vbeta and 13 Jbeta primers that the PCR ran. Measured with immunoSEQ multiplex PCR; TCRdb has only the in-frame clones, and not every one. This sample carries 200,000 or so clones, 80% to 90% of them seen once, and the ten largest clones take 2.9%. The sequence derives from a man aged 25 to 45 in good health and CMV-seronegative. The chain links TRBV5-6 to TRBJ1-2; 9 nucleotides match TRBD1. The sequenced material came from PBMCs. The CDR3 DNA follows: TGTGCCAGCAGGTTCCGGGACAGGGTCGACGATGGCTACACCTTC. As protein: CASRFRDRVDDGYTF.